This T cell receptor (beta chain) is from a study of T cells in Graves' hyperthyroidism and ophthalmopathy. Points from the study as a whole: Most thyroid clonotypes that were expanded above 0.001 also turned up in blood. Through a model of 13 V-J features, ophthalmopathy was separated from stable hyperthyroidism.

The hyperthyroidism patients had all been newly diagnosed, and their disease duration was under 2 months. Their ages ranged from 18 to 65 years. PBMCs came from 9 to 10 ml fresh peripheral blood. Trimming left V 0 bases short and J 1 base short, with 3 bases between. The CDR3 has 13 amino acids. The germline gives CDR1 MNHEY, CDR2 SVGAGI. This clonotype was found many times. The antigen is undetermined. Amplified TCR beta CDR3 regions derived from RNA transcripts. The TCR CDR3 first-round RT-PCR relied on the HTBI primer set. A single record per CDR3 protein comes from TCRdb applying MiXCR to the multiplex PCR reads. The sample lists about 210,000 distinct CDR3 sequences, about a sixth occurring once.

The material sequenced was blood. V and J are TRBV6-5 and TRBJ1-1, with D hard to call. This clonotype was sampled from a man over 45 with Graves' hyperthyroidism. In DNA form, the CDR3 reads TGTGCCAGCAGTTACTCCCAGAACACTGAAGCTTTCTTT. It translates to CASSYSQNTEAFF.